This paragraph covers one T cell receptor beta chain sequence. The source material, RNA transcripts, was used to amplify TCR beta CDR3 regions. An initial round of RT-PCR targeting the TCR CDR3 relied on the HTBI primer set. Using its own MiXCR run on the multiplex PCR reads, TCRdb lists one record per CDR3 protein. The data show nearly 750,000 distinct CDR3 sequences, roughly a third seen once. This CDR3 has 16 amino acids. V lost 3 bases and J lost 8, with 20 bases in between. This record belongs to a study of T cells in Graves' hyperthyroidism and ophthalmopathy. The chain combines TRBV12-3 or TRBV12-4 with TRBJ1-5, with D perhaps TRBD1 (6 bases). Sequencing used blood. The clonotype originates from a woman between 40 and 50 years old with Graves' hyperthyroidism. The CDR3 nucleotides read TGTGCCAGCAGTTTGGGACTAGCGGGGGCCGGGGAGCCCCAGCATTTT. Translating gives CASSLGLAGAGEPQHF.